A selection of T cell receptor beta chains follows, all from one sample in a study of cytomegalovirus exposure and HLA in healthy donors. Clones were read by immunoSEQ multiplex PCR, and TCRdb kept only the in-frame ones, dropping some. This sample yields approximately 85,000 clones, of which around 70% are seen a single time; more than 9.5% belongs to the top ten. Sequencing was performed on PBMCs. The origin of the receptors is a woman in her thirties or forties in good health and CMV-seropositive. The CDR3 runs from the conserved cysteine through the conserved F or W. A D gene is named only where the DNA matches it firmly. The listing skips clone size in some rows; elsewhere it reads once, few, many or a size class.

V	J	size	D	DNA	CDR3
TRBV10-1	TRBJ2-2	.	TRBD2	TGCGCCAGCAGTGAGATCGGACTAGCGGGGGAACATAACACCGGGGAGCTGTTTTTT	CASSEIGLAGEHNTGELFF
TRBV7-2	TRBJ1-5	few	.	TGTGCCAGCAGCTTGGGAGGTCCGGGAAGCAATCAGCCCCAGCATTTT	CASSLGGPGSNQPQHF
TRBV5-1	TRBJ1-2	.	TRBD1	TGCGCCAGCAGCTTGGGGGGACAGGGGGCAGGTGCTACCTATGGCTACACCTTC	CASSLGGQGAGATYGYTF
TRBV5-1	TRBJ2-5	once	.	TGCGCCAGCAGCTTGTCAGGGCTTTCGGGGACCCAGTACTTC	CASSLSGLSGTQYF
TRBV7-2	TRBJ2-7	.	.	TGTGCCAGCAGCTTTTCGGAGGGCCCCTACGAGCAGTACTTC	CASSFSEGPYEQYF
TRBV4-3	TRBJ2-1	.	TRBD2	TGCGCCAGCAGCCACCTCAGCGGGGGGCATGGTGAGCAGTTCTTC	CASSHLSGGHGEQFF
TRBV5-5	TRBJ2-3	.	TRBD2	TGTGCCAGCAGCCAACTGACTAGCGGGAGCGCCACAGATACGCAGTATTTT	CASSQLTSGSATDTQYF
TRBV5-4	TRBJ2-2	.	.	TGTGCCAGCAGCTCGACAGCCTCCGGGGAGCTGTTTTTT	CASSSTASGELFF
TRBV7-6	TRBJ2-7	few	.	TGTGCCAGCAGCTTAGCACAGGGAGGGGAGCAGTACTTC	CASSLAQGGEQYF
TRBV6-5	TRBJ1-2	.	.	TGTGCCAGCAGTTACGGTGGGAGGAACTATGGCTACACCTTC	CASSYGGRNYGYTF
TRBV2	TRBJ1-1	.	TRBD1	TGTGCCAGCAGTGTAGGGGGCTCTGAAGCTTTCTTT	CASSVGGSEAFF
TRBV11-2	TRBJ2-7	.	TRBD1	TGTGCCAGCAGCCCGTACGGACAGGGTTTCTCCTACGAGCAGTACTTC	CASSPYGQGFSYEQYF
TRBV7-8	TRBJ2-3	.	.	TGTGCCAGCAGCTCCACAATAGCTGTCACAGATACGCAGTATTTT	CASSSTIAVTDTQYF
TRBV30	TRBJ1-2	.	.	TGTGCCTGGAGTGAGGGTCTAAGAGGGCAGCGAGCTAACTATGGCTACACCTTC	CAWSEGLRGQRANYGYTF
TRBV6-5	TRBJ1-1	.	.	TGTGCCAGCAGTTACGGGGGGGGAGCAAGCACTGAAGCTTTCTTT	CASSYGGGASTEAFF
TRBV28	TRBJ2-5	once	TRBD1	TGTGCCAGCAGTAGTCCGGGACAGGGTCACCAAGAGACCCAGTACTTC	CASSSPGQGHQETQYF
TRBV7-9	TRBJ1-5	few	.	TGTGCCAGCAGCTTAGAGGGGACTAGTCAGCCCCAGCATTTT	CASSLEGTSQPQHF
TRBV2	TRBJ1-1	once	.	TGTGCCTTGAAGGGGCAGCCGAACACTGAAGCTTTCTTT	CALKGQPNTEAFF
TRBV28	TRBJ1-4	once	TRBD1	TGTGCCAGCAGCGGGACAGGGGGCAGTGAAAAACTGTTTTTT	CASSGTGGSEKLFF
TRBV7-6	TRBJ2-2	.	TRBD1	TGTGCCACGGACAGGGGGCCATTGCCGAACACCGGGGAGCTGTTTTTT	CATDRGPLPNTGELFF
TRBV5-1	TRBJ2-7	.	.	TGCGCCAGCAGCTTGGTTTCAGAAAGTACCTACGAGCAGTACTTC	CASSLVSESTYEQYF
TRBV30	TRBJ2-3	few	.	TGTGCCTGGAGTACAGGGATCGCAGATACGCAGTATTTT	CAWSTGIADTQYF
TRBV7-8	TRBJ2-1	.	.	TGTGCCAGCAGCTTAGGCTCGGGAACCTACAATGAGCAGTTCTTC	CASSLGSGTYNEQFF
TRBV19	TRBJ2-5	.	.	TGTGCCAGTAGTATAGGGGCAGCCCAAGAGACCCAGTACTTC	CASSIGAAQETQYF
TRBV7-2	TRBJ2-7	few	.	TGTGCCAGCAGCCACTCGACAGCCTCCTACGAGCAGTACTTC	CASSHSTASYEQYF
TRBV6-1	TRBJ1-1	.	TRBD1	TGTGCCAGCAACCGGGGACAGACGATGAACACTGAAGCTTTCTTT	CASNRGQTMNTEAFF
TRBV6-5	TRBJ1-5	few	.	TGTGCCAGCAGAACAGGTTCGGTAGAGCCCCAGCATTTT	CASRTGSVEPQHF
TRBV19	TRBJ1-5	few	.	TGTGCCAGTAGTATTCAGGGTTCTGGTACAAATCAGCCCCAGCATTTT	CASSIQGSGTNQPQHF
TRBV30	TRBJ2-3	.	.	TGTGCCTGGAGTGGGAGGCCCACAGATACGCAGTATTTT	CAWSGRPTDTQYF
TRBV9	TRBJ2-7	.	.	TGTGCCAGCAGCCCATTACAGGGTAGGGGGTCCTACGAGCAGTACTTC	CASSPLQGRGSYEQYF
TRBV2	TRBJ1-1	few	.	TGTGCCAGCGGGCCCGACAGTTACACTGAAGCTTTCTTT	CASGPDSYTEAFF
TRBV30	TRBJ1-1	.	.	TGTGCCTGGAGTAACTCCTTGAACACTGAAGCTTTCTTT	CAWSNSLNTEAFF